The next 21 T cell receptor beta chains were all read from a single sample in a study of T-cell memory formation after mild COVID-19. TCRdb called the 5' RACE reads again in MiXCR, with one record for every CDR3 protein. The profile shows about 430,000 distinct CDR3 sequences, 18% of them singletons. Sequenced: PBMCs or a T cell subset sorted from them (not recorded which). These receptors all come from a man younger than 30 who had mild COVID-19 (a few samples of this study predate the infection). Cell type and time point are not known.

In its sample, this clonotype was seen a few times. The chain uses TRBV30 and TRBJ2-3, with D hard to call. The V and J ends lost 5 bases and 5 bases respectively, with 5 bases between them. CDR3 length equals 10 residues. CDR1 and CDR2 (germline): GTSNPN, SVGIG (reference sequence). CDR3 in DNA: TGTGCCTGGGGGCAAGATACGCAGTATTTT. It yields the protein CAWGQDTQYF.

This chain connects TRBV6-2 or TRBV6-3 to TRBJ2-1, with 13 bases aligning to TRBD2. The CDR3 is 18 amino acids. CDR1 is MNHEY, CDR2 SVGEGT, per germline. Trimming took 5 bases from V and 2 from J; bases not matched to a gene: 9. CDR3 residues: CASSGLAGALGTYNEQFF. DNA of the CDR3: TGTGCCAGCAGTGGACTAGCGGGGGCCCTCGGGACCTACAATGAGCAGTTCTTC.

This clonotype was counted a single time. This rearrangement joins TRBV7-8 to TRBJ1-2, with D unresolved. The germline gives CDR1 SGHVS, CDR2 FQNEAQ. The CDR3 runs to 15 residues. V shed 0 bases and J shed 2 bases, with 10 bases lying between them. CDR3 coding DNA: TGTGCCAGCAGCTTAGCGGGCAGGCTGAACTATGGCTACACCTTC. Protein sequence: CASSLAGRLNYGYTF.

The chain combines TRBV5-1 with TRBJ1-1, with D uncertain. CDR1 is SGHRS and CDR2 is YFSETQ in the germline V gene. Deletions cut 0 bases from V and 6 bases from J, with 12 bases between. This CDR3 is 14 amino acids long. The CDR3 here is CASSLEGRFSEAFF. The CDR3 DNA follows: TGCGCCAGCAGCTTGGAGGGCAGGTTCTCTGAAGCTTTCTTT.

This clonotype was counted many times. The V gene is TRBV14, the J gene TRBJ1-2; weak D call: TRBD1 (5 bases). Trimming removed 6 bases at V and 4 bases at J, with 9 bases between. The CDR3 totals 12 residues. The germline V gene has CDR1 SGHDN and CDR2 FVKESK. The CDR3 sequence: CASSRGGYGYTF. In nucleotides, the CDR3 is TGTGCCAGCAGTCGGGGGGGCTATGGCTACACCTTC.

This clonotype was seen a handful of times. The chain has TRBV4-1 and TRBJ1-6; 7 bases are shared with TRBD1. Looked up from germline, CDR1 is MGHRA and CDR2 is YSYEKL. The CDR3 consists of 16 residues. V was pared by 0 bases and J by 8 bases, with 7 bases of the junction left unmatched. The CDR3 sequence: CASSQEEWDRYSPLHF. CDR3 DNA sequence: TGCGCCAGCAGCCAAGAAGAGTGGGACAGATATTCACCCCTCCACTTT.

This clonotype was detected only a few times. This chain connects TRBV5-1 to TRBJ2-7; either TRBD1 or TRBD2 may supply D (5 bases each). The germline V gene has CDR1 SGHRS and CDR2 YFSETQ. With 0 bases removed from V and 2 bases from J, the gap between germline ends came to 12 bases. The CDR3 extends over 15 amino acids. CDR3 sequence: CASSLGGFNPYEQYF. As DNA, the CDR3 is TGCGCCAGCAGCTTGGGGGGGTTTAATCCCTACGAGCAGTACTTC.

This clonotype was seen at least ten times. The CDR3 DNA is TGCAGTGCTAGGGTAGCGGCGAACACCGGGGAGCTGTTTTTT. As protein: CSARVAANTGELFF. V is TRBV20-1 and J is TRBJ2-2; D is possibly TRBD2 (6 bases). Germline assignment: CDR1 DFQATT and CDR2 SNEGSKA (reference sequence). This CDR3 is built from 14 residues. The ends were cut back, 3 bases at V and 0 bases at J, with 8 bases in the middle.

The CDR3 protein is CSARGLQGRHAISTDTQYF. The CDR3 nucleotides read TGCAGTGCTAGAGGGCTCCAGGGGCGACATGCCATTAGCACAGATACGCAGTATTTT. The chain links TRBV20-1 to TRBJ2-3, with D possibly TRBD1 on 6 matching bases. From germline, CDR1 is DFQATT and CDR2 SNEGSKA (reference sequence). The CDR3 is made up of 19 amino acids. Trimming removed 1 base from V and 0 bases from J, with 23 bases in between.

V gene TRBV6-5 combines with J gene TRBJ1-1, with TRBD1 as a possible D gene (6 bases). Germline CDR1 is MNHEY and CDR2 is SVGAGI. The V end was cut by 6 bases, the J end by 6 bases, with 20 bases between. The length of the CDR3 is 15 residues. DNA for the CDR3: TGTGCCAGCAGCCGTAGAGGGGGGGCAGGGCCTGAAGCTTTCTTT. It is translated as CASSRRGGAGPEAFF.

This clonotype came up a few times. The gene calls are TRBV7-6 and TRBJ2-2; tentatively, D is TRBD1 (6 bases). V was shortened by 5 bases and J by 3 bases, with 13 bases between the two germline ends. CDR1 is SGHVS and CDR2 is FNYEAQ in the germline V gene. The CDR3 spans 15 residues. DNA of the CDR3: TGTGCCAGCAGCATGGGACACCAGGACACCGGGGAGCTGTTTTTT. It encodes CASSMGHQDTGELFF.

The J gene is TRBJ1-1, the V gene TRBV9; D ambiguous. This CDR3 region has 14 residues. V lost 0 bases to trimming and J lost 4 bases, with 10 bases between them. CDR1 is SGDLS, CDR2 YYNGEE, per germline. The DNA of the CDR3 is TGTGCCAGCAGCGTAGAAACGGCCGGCACTGAAGCTTTCTTT. Protein product: CASSVETAGTEAFF.

The V and J genes are TRBV10-2 and TRBJ2-1; the D gene is possibly TRBD2 (6 bases). Trimming cost V 1 base and J 9 bases, with 13 bases left between them. Germline V gene sequence: CDR1 WSHSY, CDR2 SAAADI. The CDR3 has 14 residues. The CDR3 here is CASSEWGEGGEQFF. The DNA of the CDR3 is TGCGCCAGCAGTGAGTGGGGGGAAGGAGGTGAGCAGTTCTTC.

This clonotype was seen a few times. The chain carries TRBV12-3 or TRBV12-4 and TRBJ2-3, with D possibly matching TRBD1 (6 bases). Trimming stripped 1 base from V and 2 bases from J, with 16 bases between. The CDR3 totals 17 residues. CDR3 DNA: TGTGCCAGCAGTTTAGAGGTCTACAGGGACCCCACAGATACGCAGTATTTT. Its translation: CASSLEVYRDPTDTQYF.

As concerns this clonotype: Germline is not matched at one junction end, which may reflect a read error. The genes are TRBV9 and TRBJ2-6; D gene uncertain. The CDR3 has 11 residues. Germline loops: CDR1 SGDLS, CDR2 YYNGEE. CDR3: CGCSGANVLTF. The CDR3 nucleotides are TGCGGGTGCTCTGGGGCCAACGTCCTGACTTTC.

The chain employs TRBV2 and TRBJ2-5; D possibly uses TRBD1 or TRBD2 (7 bases each). The V and J ends lost 11 bases and 5 bases respectively, with 18 bases between them. The CDR3 runs to 13 residues. Germline CDR1 is SNHLY and CDR2 is FYNNEI. In DNA form, the CDR3 reads TGTGCCGGGGGGGAAGGGGGCTCGGAGACCCAGTACTTC. Encoded protein: CAGGEGGSETQYF.

This clonotype was picked up a small number of times. The genes are TRBV7-2 and TRBJ2-7, with D possibly matching TRBD1 (5 bases). The length of the CDR3 is 13 residues. V shed 5 bases and J shed 0 bases, with 8 bases lying between them. CDR1 is SGHTA and CDR2 is FQGNSA in the germline V gene. The CDR3 sequence is CASSPGHSYEQYV. CDR3 bases: TGTGCCAGCAGCCCTGGACACTCCTACGAGCAGTACGTC.

This clonotype was observed a handful of times. The chain employs TRBV11-2 and TRBJ2-5, with 13 bases that match TRBD2. CDR1 and CDR2 from the germline V gene are SGHAT and FQNNGV. The CDR3 runs to 16 residues. Trimming removed 4 bases from V and 1 base from J; junction bases left unmatched: 3. Here the CDR3 reads CASSSWTSGGQETQYF. In DNA form, the CDR3 reads TGTGCCAGCAGCTCCTGGACTAGCGGGGGCCAAGAGACCCAGTACTTC.

This clonotype was counted ten times or more. This chain joins TRBV7-8 and TRBJ2-3, with 10 bases lining up with TRBD2. Germline CDR1 and CDR2: SGHVS and FQNEAQ. The CDR3 runs 20 residues. Trimming took 5 bases from V and 0 from J; bases not matched to a gene: 17. The CDR3 loop is CASSLRPGTSVTFSTDTQYF. As DNA, the CDR3 is TGTGCCAGCAGCCTGAGACCCGGGACTAGCGTTACTTTTAGCACAGATACGCAGTATTTT.

The rearrangement uses TRBV7-2 and TRBJ2-7, with 8 nucleotides matching TRBD2. The CDR3 consists of 15 residues. The V and J ends lost 1 base and 4 bases, in that order; junction bases with no gene match: 6. Germline CDR1 is SGHTA and CDR2 is FQGNSA. The CDR3 protein is CASSLGSGTRYEQYF. CDR3 in DNA: TGTGCCAGCAGCTTAGGTAGCGGGACTAGATACGAGCAGTACTTC.

This clonotype has a count of ten or more. This rearrangement joins TRBV24-1 to TRBJ2-1; TRBD2 matches at 8 bases. The trim removed 7 bases at V and 10 bases at J, leaving 8 bases unmatched. Per germline, CDR1 KGHDR and CDR2 SFDVKD. The CDR3 is 13 residues long. The CDR3 coding sequence is TGTGCCACCAGCTCGGGGGGGCTGAGGGAGCAGTTCTTC. The encoded protein is CATSSGGLREQFF.